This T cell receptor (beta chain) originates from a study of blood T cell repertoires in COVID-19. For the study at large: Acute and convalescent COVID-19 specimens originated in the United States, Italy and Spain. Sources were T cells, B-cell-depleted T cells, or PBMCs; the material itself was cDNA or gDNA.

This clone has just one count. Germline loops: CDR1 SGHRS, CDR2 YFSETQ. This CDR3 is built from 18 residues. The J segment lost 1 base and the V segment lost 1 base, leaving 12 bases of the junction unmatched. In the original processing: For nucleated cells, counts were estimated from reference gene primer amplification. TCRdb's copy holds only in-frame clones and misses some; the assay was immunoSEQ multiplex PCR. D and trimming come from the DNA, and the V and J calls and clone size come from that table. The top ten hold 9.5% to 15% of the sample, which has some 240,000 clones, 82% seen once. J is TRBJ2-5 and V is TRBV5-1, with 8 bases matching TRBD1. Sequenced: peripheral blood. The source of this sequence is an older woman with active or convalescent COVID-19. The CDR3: CASSLRSHQGAVQETQYF. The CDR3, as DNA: TGCGCCAGCAGCTTGAGGTCCCACCAGGGGGCAGTCCAAGAGACCCAGTACTTC.